This T cell receptor beta chain is from a study of T cell repertoires in cytomegalovirus infection. Whole-study context: It was the public TCR beta signatures that indicated both CMV infection and matching HLA type.

The CDR3 is 14 residues long. Germline V gene sequence: CDR1 SGHTA, CDR2 FQGNSA. This clonotype was detected only a few times. The antigen remains unidentified. The junction does not match germline at one end; this may be a read error. Broader study findings: Clonotypes of TCR beta that were HLA-C-restricted and CMV-specific dominated the ex vivo response. Pooled public TCR beta family frequency picked out CMV carriers with the relevant HLA.

TCRdb fed the reads into MiXCR, producing one record per CDR3 protein. The sample lists about 6,100 distinct CDR3 sequences, around 50% seen once, with around 89% in the top ten. Sequenced sample: PBMCs, sequenced either directly or after in vitro stimulation (not recorded which). This TCR derives from a human donor in good health (CMV status not recorded). Some clones in this sample may be carry-over from other donors' samples. V and J are TRBV7-2 and TRBJ2-7, with no clear D. CDR3 bases: TGTGCCAGCAGCTGTGACCCCCCTGGCGACGATCAGTACTTC. Translated, it gives CASSCDPPGDDQYF.